Below, 4 T cell receptor beta chains from the same sample are listed, as sequenced in a study of blood T cell repertoires in COVID-19. TCRdb's copy holds only in-frame clones and misses some; the assay was immunoSEQ multiplex PCR. The sample shows 270,000 or so clones, more than 75% of them seen only once. Material for sequencing was PBMCs or T cells enriched from blood (not recorded which). The receptor set was obtained from a woman between 18 and 30 years old who had recovered from COVID-19.

The J gene is TRBJ2-6, the V gene TRBV4-3; 7 bases map to TRBD1. The CDR3 contains 18 residues. Trimming at V came to 3 bases and at J to 4 bases, leaving 12 bases not matched to a gene. Germline assignment: CDR1 LGHNA and CDR2 YSLEER. The CDR3 DNA reads as TGCGCCAGCAGCCACCAGGGGGTAGGGGTTTCGGGGGCCAACGTCCTGACTTTC. Its translation is CASSHQGVGVSGANVLTF.

The chain links TRBV28 to TRBJ1-1, with D possibly matching TRBD1 (5 bases). Germline V CDR1 and CDR2: MDHEN, SYDVKM. The CDR3 has 15 amino acids. V was trimmed by 7 bases and J by 3 bases, leaving 18 bases between them. The DNA for the CDR3 is TGTGCCAGCACTCTCGTCGGGGGGGAAGACACTGAAGCTTTCTTT. Its protein product is CASTLVGGEDTEAFF.

The J gene is TRBJ2-7, the V gene TRBV28; no definite D call. Germline-derived CDR1 and CDR2 are MDHEN and SYDVKM. This CDR3 region has 15 residues. V shed 1 base and J shed 8 bases, with 18 bases lying between them. This chain's CDR3 is CASSLSTSSYSQQYF. The CDR3 nucleotides are TGTGCCAGCAGTTTATCGACATCTTCCTATAGTCAGCAGTACTTC.

The J gene is TRBJ1-4, the V gene TRBV4-1, with 7 nucleotides matching TRBD1. This CDR3 is built from 14 residues. CDR1 and CDR2 from the germline V gene are MGHRA and YSYEKL. The ends lost 4 bases at V and 5 bases at J; junction bases unmatched: 4. CDR3: CASSRQGRNEKLFF. The CDR3 nucleotides are TGCGCCAGCAGCCGACAGGGAAGAAATGAAAAACTGTTTTTT.